This passage covers 18 T cell receptor beta chains from one sample sequenced in a study of T cells in Graves' hyperthyroidism and ophthalmopathy. Authors of the study amplified TCR beta CDR3 regions from RNA transcripts. With the HTBI primer set, the TCR CDR3 went through a first round of RT-PCR. TCRdb redid the calling of the multiplex PCR reads with MiXCR, one entry per CDR3 protein. The sample contains 480,000 or so distinct CDR3 sequences, around 43% of which appear only once. Sequenced input: peripheral blood or thyroid tissue (not recorded which). All receptors come from an adult woman with Graves' disease, either hyperthyroidism or ophthalmopathy (not recorded which).

In its sample, this clonotype was seen a few times. The chain uses TRBV15 and TRBJ1-6; D gene unclear. Germline V lookup: CDR1 LNHNV, CDR2 YYDKDF (reference sequence). V lost 8 bases and J 9 bases, leaving 11 bases between the germline ends. The CDR3 has 12 residues. CDR3 bases: TGTGCCACCCGGGTATATGGTTCACCCCTCCACTTT. Its protein product is CATRVYGSPLHF.

With regard to this clonotype: With a much larger clone just one base away, this may be a read error. CDR3 sequence (DNA): TGTGCCAGCAGTTACGGCGCTGGGTTCGAGCAGTACTTC. It encodes CASSYGAGFEQYF. V gene TRBV7-9 combines with J gene TRBJ2-7; D gene uncertain. V was pared by 6 bases and J by 6 bases, with 15 bases between. The CDR3 loop spans 13 amino acids. CDR1 is SEHNR and CDR2 is FQNEAQ in the germline V gene (reference sequence).

V and J are TRBV29-1 and TRBJ1-3; 7 nucleotides agree with TRBD1. V lost 1 base to trimming and J lost 8 bases; unmatched junction nucleotides: 5. In germline, CDR1 is SQVTM, CDR2 ANQGSEA. The CDR3 loop spans 13 amino acids. CDR3 DNA: TGCAGCGTTGAAGGACAGGGTACGGACACCATATATTTT. It encodes CSVEGQGTDTIYF.

This clonotype was found once. The chain combines TRBV2 with TRBJ2-7, with D uncertain. In germline, CDR1 is SNHLY, CDR2 FYNNEI. Trimming pared 5 bases from V and 1 base from J, leaving 18 bases between. The CDR3 is 16 residues long. The CDR3 reads CASSSKTDRQSYEQYF. CDR3 sequence (DNA): TGTGCCAGCAGTTCAAAAACGGACCGGCAGTCCTACGAGCAGTACTTC.

The CDR3 here is CATSSRGGEQPQHF. The CDR3, as DNA: TGTGCCACCAGCAGCAGGGGTGGAGAACAGCCCCAGCATTTT. The rearrangement joins TRBV15 to TRBJ1-5; the D gene is possibly TRBD1 (6 bases). The CDR3 has 14 residues. Germline lookup yields CDR1 LNHNV and CDR2 YYDKDF (reference sequence). Trimming took off 3 bases at V and 7 bases at J, with 13 bases between the two ends.

Concerning this clonotype itself: At one boundary the junction diverges from the germline segment, which might be a read error. The chain combines TRBV7-6 with TRBJ2-3; the D gene is possibly TRBD2 (6 bases). The germline CDR1 and CDR2 sequences are SGHVS and FNYEAQ. This CDR3 comprises 19 residues. The CDR3 region has the DNA TGTGCCAGCAGCTCCCACTCTACTCTAGCGTCATCTAGCACAGGTACGCAGTATTTT. Its translation: CASSSHSTLASSSTGTQYF.

This chain uses TRBV29-1 with TRBJ1-5; D possibly corresponds to TRBD1 (5 bases). CDR3 length equals 14 residues. CDR1 and CDR2 (germline): SQVTM, ANQGSEA. V was pared by 6 bases and J by 0 bases, with 12 bases between. CDR3 bases: TGCAGCGTCATCCATGGGGCTAGCAATCAGCCCCAGCATTTT. It codes for CSVIHGASNQPQHF.

This clonotype appeared many times. The J gene is TRBJ2-7, the V gene TRBV7-2, with D possibly TRBD2 on 6 matching bases. CDR1 and CDR2 (germline): SGHTA, FQGNSA. The CDR3 is made up of 14 amino acids. V was cut by 1 base and J by 2 bases, with 9 bases left in between. CDR3 nucleotide sequence: TGTGCCAGCAGCTTAGAAGGAGGGGCCTACGAGCAGTACTTC. It translates to CASSLEGGAYEQYF. Drawing the rest from reference TRBV7-2 and TRBJ2-7, the complete variable domain is GAGVSQSPSNKVTEKGKDVELRCDPISGHTALYWYRQSLGQGLEFLIYFQGNSAPDKSGLPSDRFSAERTGGSVSTLTIQRTQQEDSAVYLCASSLEGGAYEQYFGPGTRLTVT.

This clonotype was recorded many times. The chain carries TRBV5-6 and TRBJ1-2; maybe TRBD1 (5 bases). This CDR3 contains 13 residues. V dropped 3 bases and J dropped 4 bases, with 10 bases sitting between them. Germline CDR1 SGHDT, CDR2 YYEEEE. CDR3 coding DNA: TGTGCCAGCAGCTCGGACACACGCTATGGCTACACCTTC. Encoded protein: CASSSDTRYGYTF.

This clonotype appeared a few times. This chain links TRBV5-1 with TRBJ1-4, with 8 bases identical to TRBD1. The germline gives CDR1 SGHRS, CDR2 YFSETQ. Trimming removed 4 bases from V and 6 bases from J; junction bases left unmatched: 5. The CDR3 is made up of 14 amino acids. The CDR3 nucleotides are TGCGCCAGCAGCATGGACAGGGTTGATGAAAAACTGTTTTTT. Translating gives CASSMDRVDEKLFF. The full variable domain, completed using reference TRBV5-1 and TRBJ1-4, is KAGVTQTPRYLIKTRGQQVTLSCSPISGHRSVSWYQQTPGQGLQFLFEYFSETQRNKGNFPGRFSGRQFSNSRSEMNVSTLELGDSALYLCASSMDRVDEKLFFGSGTQLSVL.

This clonotype was observed a few times. This sequence joins TRBV18 and TRBJ1-1; D not resolved. The CDR3 loop spans 12 amino acids. Germline CDR1 reads KGHSH; CDR2 reads LQKENI. V shed 3 bases and J shed 7 bases, with 9 bases lying between them. The CDR3 DNA reads as TGTGCCAGCTCACCGAGCCGCCATGAAGCTTTCTTT. Translated: CASSPSRHEAFF.

This chain connects TRBV5-1 to TRBJ1-6, with TRBD1 matching 7 bases. J gave up 10 bases and V 3 bases, and 4 bases lay outside the gene matches. The CDR3 spans 13 residues. The germline gives CDR1 SGHRS, CDR2 YFSETQ. CDR3 nucleotide sequence: TGCGCCAGCAGCTCAGGGGACAGATCACCCCTCCACTTT. This encodes CASSSGDRSPLHF.

In this sample, this clonotype turned up many times. This chain uses TRBV7-8 with TRBJ2-7; unclear D gene. The ends were cut back, 2 bases at V and 7 bases at J, with 9 bases in the middle. Germline CDR1 SGHVS, CDR2 FQNEAQ. The CDR3 is 12 amino acids. The CDR3 region is CASSLRVGEQYF. The CDR3 DNA follows: TGTGCCAGCAGCTTACGGGTTGGGGAGCAGTACTTC.

The chain links TRBV2 to TRBJ2-7; 14 bases line up with TRBD2. Germline V lookup: CDR1 SNHLY, CDR2 FYNNEI. This CDR3 comprises 14 residues. V was clipped by 8 bases and J by 7 bases; unmatched bases: 7. The CDR3 DNA is TGTGCCAGCCGGGGACTAGCGGGAGTAGCGGAGCAGTACTTC. Its translation is CASRGLAGVAEQYF.

This clonotype showed up many times. J is TRBJ2-2 and V is TRBV7-2, with D hard to call. V was pared by 2 bases and J by 6 bases, with 16 bases between. Germline lookup yields CDR1 SGHTA and CDR2 FQGNSA. The CDR3 contains 16 residues. CDR3: CASSLSVIPLAGELFF. The CDR3 DNA reads as TGTGCCAGCAGCTTATCAGTCATACCTTTAGCCGGGGAGCTGTTTTTT.

There are a few counts of this clonotype. The chain links TRBV3-1 to TRBJ1-5; no firm D call. The CDR3 runs to 14 residues. V was clipped by 1 base and J by 7 bases, with 11 bases between them. Per the germline V gene, CDR1 is LGHDT and CDR2 is YNNKEL (reference sequence). The CDR3 is CASSQGLGGQPQHF. CDR3 DNA: TGTGCCAGCAGCCAAGGACTAGGAGGGCAGCCCCAGCATTTT.

The CDR3 nucleotides read TGTGCCCCGGCGGAGGGGGCCAACGTCCTGACTTTC. Residues: CAPAEGANVLTF. The chain recombines TRBV25-1 with TRBJ2-6; no firm D call. The germline V gene encodes CDR1 MGHDK and CDR2 SYGVNS. The germline V and J ends were trimmed by 11 bases and 4 bases, with 9 bases remaining between them. The CDR3 covers 12 residues.

The chain has TRBV29-1 and TRBJ1-4, with D uncertain. The V end was cut by 2 bases, the J end by 10 bases, with 8 bases between. The CDR3 has 11 residues. Germline V CDR1 and CDR2: SQVTM, ANQGSEA. CDR3: CSVEKGGKLFF. CDR3 in DNA: TGCAGCGTTGAAAAGGGAGGAAAACTGTTTTTT.